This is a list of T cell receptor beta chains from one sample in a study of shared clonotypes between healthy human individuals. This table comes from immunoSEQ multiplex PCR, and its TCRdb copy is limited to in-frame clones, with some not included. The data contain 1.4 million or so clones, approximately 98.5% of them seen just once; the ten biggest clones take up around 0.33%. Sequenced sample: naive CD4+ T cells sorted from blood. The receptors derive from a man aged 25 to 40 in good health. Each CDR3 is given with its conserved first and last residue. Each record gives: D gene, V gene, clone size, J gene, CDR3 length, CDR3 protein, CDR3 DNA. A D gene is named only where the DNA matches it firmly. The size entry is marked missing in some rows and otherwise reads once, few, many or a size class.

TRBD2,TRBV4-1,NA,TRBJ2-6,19,CASSQPTSGRGSGANVLTF,TGCGCCAGCAGCCAACCAACTAGCGGGAGGGGCTCTGGGGCCAACGTCCTGACTTTC
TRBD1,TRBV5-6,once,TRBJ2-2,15,CASSMTGPNTGELFF,TGTGCCAGCAGCATGACAGGGCCTAACACCGGGGAGCTGTTTTTT
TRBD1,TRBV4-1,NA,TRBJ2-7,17,CASSAHRGMLSSYEQYF,TGCGCCAGCAGCGCACACAGGGGCATGCTTTCATCCTACGAGCAGTACTTC
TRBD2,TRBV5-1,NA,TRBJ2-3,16,CASSSGTSGRLDTQYF,TGCGCCAGCAGCTCAGGGACTAGCGGGAGATTAGATACGCAGTATTTT
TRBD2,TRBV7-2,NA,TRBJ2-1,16,CASSRGWTSGYNEQFF,TGTGCCAGCAGCCGGGGGTGGACTAGCGGATACAATGAGCAGTTCTTC
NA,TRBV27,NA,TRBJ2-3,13,CAIGQMGTDTQYF,TGTGCCATCGGACAGATGGGCACAGATACGCAGTATTTT
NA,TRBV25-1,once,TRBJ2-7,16,CASPQDVVNQSYEQYF,TGTGCCAGCCCTCAGGATGTGGTGAATCAGTCCTACGAGCAGTACTTC
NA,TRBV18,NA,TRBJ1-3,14,CASSPKGSGNTIYF,TGTGCCAGCTCACCAAAGGGCTCTGGAAACACCATATATTTT
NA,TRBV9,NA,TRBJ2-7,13,CASSVVGSHEQYF,TGTGCCAGCAGCGTAGTAGGCAGCCACGAGCAGTACTTC
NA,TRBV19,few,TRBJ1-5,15,CASSIDGGGNQPQHF,TGTGCCAGTAGTATCGATGGGGGTGGCAATCAGCCCCAGCATTTT
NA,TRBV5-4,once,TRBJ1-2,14,CASSLAGGPYGYTF,TGTGCCAGCAGCTTGGCCGGGGGACCCTATGGCTACACCTTC
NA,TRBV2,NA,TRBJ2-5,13,CASKNMGQETQYF,TGTGCCAGCAAGAATATGGGCCAAGAGACCCAGTACTTC
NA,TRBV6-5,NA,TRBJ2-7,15,CASSYSLADPYEQYF,TGTGCCAGCAGTTACTCGTTAGCGGACCCCTACGAGCAGTACTTC
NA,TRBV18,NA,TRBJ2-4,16,CASSPDGDLAKNIQYF,TGTGCCAGCTCGCCCGACGGGGACCTGGCCAAAAACATTCAGTACTTC
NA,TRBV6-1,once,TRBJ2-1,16,CASSDGPTSSYNEQFF,TGTGCCAGCAGTGATGGGCCTACCTCCTCCTACAATGAGCAGTTCTTC
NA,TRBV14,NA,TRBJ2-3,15,CASSQDRRSTDTQYF,TGTGCCAGCAGCCAAGATCGGAGAAGCACAGATACGCAGTATTTT
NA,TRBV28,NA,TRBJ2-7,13,CASSFRGASEQYF,TGTGCCAGCAGTTTTCGGGGGGCGAGTGAGCAGTACTTC
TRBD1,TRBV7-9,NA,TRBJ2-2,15,CASRSGQVPTGELFF,TGTGCCAGCAGAAGCGGACAGGTTCCGACCGGGGAGCTGTTTTTT